This TCR beta chain was identified in a study of Ad26.COV2.S vaccination and SARS-CoV-2 variants. The CDR3 contains 16 residues. V dropped 0 bases and J dropped 6; count of bases not matched to a gene: 9. The germline V gene encodes CDR1 MNHEY and CDR2 SVGEGT. A remark on this clone: Its antigen is undetermined.

Treatment noted: roughly 18 received Ad26.COV2.S at low or high dose, single or two shots; about 5 received placebo; per-sample allocation not given. Samples analyzed were those drawn on day 63 after the first vaccine or placebo injection. Findings and caveats of the study: Substantial response breadth was reportedly seen for spike-specific CD8+ and CD4+ T cells after vaccination.

TCRdb's table, derived via immunoSEQ multiplex PCR, lists solely in-frame clones and lacks some. Among 410,000 or so clones listed, about nine tenths were seen once. V and J are TRBV6-2 or TRBV6-3 and TRBJ1-2, with 8 positions matching TRBD1. The sample consisted of peripheral blood, taken in a trial of Ad26.COV2.S vaccine versus placebo. This TCR was recovered from a person between 18 and 60 years old who received the Ad26.COV2.S COVID-19 vaccine or a placebo. Here the CDR3 reads CASSYSNLAGGDGYTF. Here the CDR3 DNA reads TGTGCCAGCAGTTACTCGAATCTGGCAGGGGGCGATGGCTACACCTTC.